The TCR beta chain described here comes from a study of Graves' ophthalmopathy and Graves' hyperthyroidism. The CDR3 length is 14 residues. The V end was cut by 1 base, the J end by 4 bases, with 11 bases between. Germline V gives CDR1 MNHNS, CDR2 SASEGT. As the template, RNA transcripts were used to amplify TCR beta CDR3 regions. Following a first-round RT-PCR that used HTBI primers, a second-round multiplex PCR was carried out. In TCRdb, the multiplex PCR reads were re-called with MiXCR into one record per CDR3 protein. The sample records 170,000 or so distinct CDR3 sequences, 30% to 45% being singletons. Fresh peripheral blood, 10 ml, was the PBMC source.

This sequence joins TRBV6-1 and TRBJ2-7; perhaps D is TRBD1 or TRBD2 (5 bases each). The sequence was collected from a woman aged 40 to 49 with Graves' ophthalmopathy. Specimen: peripheral blood. The DNA of the CDR3 is TGTGCCAGCAGTGAAGGGCTAGGGACGTACGAGCAGTACTTC. The encoded protein is CASSEGLGTYEQYF.